This T cell receptor beta chain was identified in a study of metastatic and nonmetastatic thyroid tumors. Study-level background: Malignant and benign thyroid patients had repertoires compared in peripheral blood and tumor or nodule tissue.

Not a single patient had been given any form of treatment at any point before undergoing thyroid surgery. Trimming stripped 3 bases from V and 0 bases from J, with 14 bases between. The length of the CDR3 is 16 residues. Germline V gene sequence: CDR1 KGHSH, CDR2 LQKENI. Original processing notes: Differences in CDR3 between clinicopathological groups were drawn on to build a classifier intended to discriminate distant-metastatic papillary thyroid cancer patients. MiXCR re-clonotyped the PCR reads for TCRdb. The V and J calls follow TCRdb's processing rather than the paper's. The table records 25,000 to 30,000 clones, less than 25% of them present only once. This clone was detected ten times or more.

What was sequenced was blood. The chain uses TRBV18 and TRBJ1-1, with D maybe TRBD1 (5 bases). The source of this sequence is a female donor with papillary thyroid cancer or a benign thyroid nodule (not recorded which). Some clones in this sample may be carry-over from other donors' samples. The CDR3: CASSPGPTFMNTEAFF. In DNA form, the CDR3 reads TGTGCCAGCTCACCGGGACCGACGTTCATGAACACTGAAGCTTTCTTT. Drawing the rest from reference TRBV18 and TRBJ1-1, the complete variable domain is NAGVMQNPRHLVRRRGQEARLRCSPMKGHSHVYWYRQLPEEGLKFMVYLQKENIIDESGMPKERFSAEFPKEGPSILRIQQVVRGDSAAYFCASSPGPTFMNTEAFFGQGTRLTVV.